A selection of T cell receptor beta chains follows, all from one sample in a study of shared clonotypes between healthy human individuals. Assay used: immunoSEQ multiplex PCR; TCRdb lists only in-frame clones, some missing. The profile shows about 2,200,000 clones, approximately 94% of them singletons. Sequencing input: naive CD8+ T cells from PBMCs. These receptors all stem from a man between 18 and 35 years old in good health. Some clones in this sample may be carry-over from other donors' samples. Both conserved end residues are part of each CDR3. The D gene is left open where the match is weak. Clone size appears in some rows only: once, few, many, or a class for an expanded clone.

clone_size	v_call	j_call	d_call	cdr3_nt	cdr3_aa
NA	TRBV29-1	TRBJ2-2	TRBD2	TGCAGCGGTGGACTAGCGGGAGGAGGCGGTAGCACCGGGGAGCTGTTTTTT	CSGGLAGGGGSTGELFF
NA	TRBV28	TRBJ2-7	NA	TGTGCCAGCAGTTTTTCTCGTGAGCAGTACTTC	CASSFSREQYF
once	TRBV21-1	TRBJ2-2	NA	TGTGCCAGCATGACTAGTTTGACCGGGGAGCTGTTTTTT	CASMTSLTGELFF
NA	TRBV11-2	TRBJ2-1	TRBD2	TGTGCCAGCAGCTTTAGCGGGAGTTCCGTCAATGAGCAGTTCTTC	CASSFSGSSVNEQFF
NA	TRBV27	TRBJ1-2	NA	TGTGCCAGCAGTTTAAGGTCCGGACAGCATAACTATGGCTACACCTTC	CASSLRSGQHNYGYTF
NA	TRBV6-5	TRBJ1-2	TRBD1	TGTGCCAGCGCGACAGGGATTCGAGGCGATGGCTACACCTTC	CASATGIRGDGYTF
NA	TRBV19	TRBJ2-3	NA	TGTGCCAGTAGTATAACCAGGGTGGGGGGAGATACGCAGTATTTT	CASSITRVGGDTQYF
NA	TRBV2	TRBJ1-1	TRBD1	TGTGCCAGCAGAAAAACAGGGGCTACTAGCACTGAAGCTTTCTTT	CASRKTGATSTEAFF
NA	TRBV25-1	TRBJ2-7	NA	TGTGCCAGCAGTGGCCCTATATACGAGCAGTACTTC	CASSGPIYEQYF
NA	TRBV4-1	TRBJ2-7	NA	TGCGCCAGCACCGCAAGGGAGGATCTGGTCTACGAGCAGTACTTC	CASTAREDLVYEQYF
NA	TRBV19	TRBJ2-1	TRBD2	TGTGCCAGTAGTGACGACACTAGCGCGATCTACAATGAGCAGTTCTTC	CASSDDTSAIYNEQFF
NA	TRBV27	TRBJ2-3	TRBD2	TGTGCCAGCAGTTTACTTGGTACTAGCGGGAGTCGCACAGATACGCAGTATTTT	CASSLLGTSGSRTDTQYF
NA	TRBV9	TRBJ2-7	TRBD2	TGTGCCAGCAGCGTCGCTAGGGGAGGGAACGAGCAGTACTTC	CASSVARGGNEQYF
NA	TRBV7-8	TRBJ2-7	NA	TGTGCCAGCAGCTTAGCCCCCCATGACTACGAGCAGTACTTC	CASSLAPHDYEQYF
once	TRBV10-3	TRBJ1-5	TRBD1	TGTGCCATCAGTCCGGAGCTGGGACAGGGTATGAGTCAGCCCCAGCATTTT	CAISPELGQGMSQPQHF
NA	TRBV2	TRBJ1-1	NA	TGTGCCACGCGGGTGGAGGTATGGACTGAAGCTTTCTTT	CATRVEVWTEAFF
NA	TRBV7-3	TRBJ2-7	NA	TGTGCCAGCAGCTTAACAGGGTTCTACGAGCAGTACTTC	CASSLTGFYEQYF
NA	TRBV27	TRBJ1-1	NA	TGTGCCAGCAGTTTATCGATTGCCAGTGAAGACACTGAAGCTTTCTTT	CASSLSIASEDTEAFF
NA	TRBV5-5	TRBJ2-5	NA	TGTGCCAGCAGCTTGGTAGTCAGGGTGGATCGAGAGACCCAGTACTTC	CASSLVVRVDRETQYF
NA	TRBV5-1	TRBJ2-2	TRBD1	TGCGCCAGCAGCATACGACAGGGAGACGCCGGGGAGCTGTTTTTT	CASSIRQGDAGELFF
NA	TRBV7-9	TRBJ1-1	NA	TGTGCCAGCAGCTTAAAAACGGAAGCTTTCTTT	CASSLKTEAFF
few	TRBV28	TRBJ1-1	NA	TGTGCCTCCAGGGACGGGAACACTGAAGCTTTCTTT	CASRDGNTEAFF
NA	TRBV7-9	TRBJ2-7	TRBD2	TGTGCCAGCAGCTTCGGAAGCGGGATTGACGAGCAGTACTTC	CASSFGSGIDEQYF
once	TRBV18	TRBJ2-1	TRBD1	TGTGCCAGCTCACCACTTGGTCAGGGGGCCAATGAGCAGTTCTTC	CASSPLGQGANEQFF
NA	TRBV28	TRBJ2-1	TRBD1	TGTGCCAGCAGTTTTGGGGACAGGTACAATGAGCAGTTCTTC	CASSFGDRYNEQFF
NA	TRBV5-8	TRBJ2-1	TRBD1	TGTGCCAGCAGCTTTGACAGGGGTCTTACCAATGAGCAGTTCTTC	CASSFDRGLTNEQFF
once	TRBV27	TRBJ1-2	NA	TGTGCCAGCAGCCTGGGCCCGACTGCCTCTAAAGACTATGGCTACACCTTC	CASSLGPTASKDYGYTF
NA	TRBV28	TRBJ2-7	TRBD1	TGTGCCAGCAGATCTAGGGACAGGCCGATCTACGAGCAGTACTTC	CASRSRDRPIYEQYF
NA	TRBV9	TRBJ1-3	NA	TGTGCCAGCAGCGCAGGGGACCGCCCTGGAAACACCATATATTTT	CASSAGDRPGNTIYF
NA	TRBV19	TRBJ1-1	NA	TGTGCCAGTAGTATCACGGTGCAGTCGAACACTGAAGCTTTCTTT	CASSITVQSNTEAFF
NA	TRBV9	TRBJ2-3	TRBD2	TGTGCCAGCAGCGTCGGGACTAGCGGGATCCTGAGGTTCACAGATACGCAGTATTTT	CASSVGTSGILRFTDTQYF
NA	TRBV28	TRBJ1-2	NA	TGTGCCAGCCTAGGGGAAGACGGTACTAACTATGGCTACACCTTC	CASLGEDGTNYGYTF
NA	TRBV10-2	TRBJ1-4	NA	TGCGCCAGCAGTGGGAGTGTTAGGCCGGCTAATGAAAAACTGTTTTTT	CASSGSVRPANEKLFF
NA	TRBV28	TRBJ2-7	NA	TGTGCCAGCGGCGAATCCTACGAGCAGTACTTC	CASGESYEQYF
NA	TRBV19	TRBJ2-2	NA	TGTGCCAGTAGTAGGGACTGGGTACCTTCAGGGGAGCTGTTTTTT	CASSRDWVPSGELFF
NA	TRBV4-1	TRBJ2-7	NA	TGCGCCAGCAGCCAAGGTATCGGGGAACAGGTTGATCGGTTC	CASSQGIGEQVDRF
NA	TRBV27	TRBJ2-6	NA	TGTGCCAGCAGTACCCTGGCGACGACCACGGGGGCCAACGTCCTGACTTTC	CASSTLATTTGANVLTF
NA	TRBV11-2	TRBJ1-2	NA	TGTGCCAGCAGCCTGACAGCCAACGACCTCTATGGCTACACCTTC	CASSLTANDLYGYTF
NA	TRBV7-9	TRBJ1-3	NA	TGTGCCAGCAGCTTAGTGGGGGCTGGAAACACCATATATTTT	CASSLVGAGNTIYF
once	TRBV10-3	TRBJ2-7	TRBD2	TGTGCCATCAGTGAAGGGACTAGCGGGTTCTACGAGCAGTACTTC	CAISEGTSGFYEQYF